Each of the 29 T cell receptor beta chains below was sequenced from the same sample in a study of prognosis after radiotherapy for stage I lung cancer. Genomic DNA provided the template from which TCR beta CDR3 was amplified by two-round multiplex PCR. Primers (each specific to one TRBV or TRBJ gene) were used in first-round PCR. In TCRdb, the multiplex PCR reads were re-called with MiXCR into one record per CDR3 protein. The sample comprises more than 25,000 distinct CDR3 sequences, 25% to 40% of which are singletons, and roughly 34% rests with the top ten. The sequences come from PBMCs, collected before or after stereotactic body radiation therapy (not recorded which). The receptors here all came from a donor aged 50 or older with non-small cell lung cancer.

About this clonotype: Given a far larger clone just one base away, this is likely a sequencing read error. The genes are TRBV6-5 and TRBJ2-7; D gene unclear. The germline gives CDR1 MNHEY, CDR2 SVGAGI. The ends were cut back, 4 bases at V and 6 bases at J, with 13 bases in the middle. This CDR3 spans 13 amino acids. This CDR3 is CASSCSVSAEQYF. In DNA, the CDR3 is TGTGCCAGCAGTTGTAGTGTGTCGGCCGAGCAGTACTTC.

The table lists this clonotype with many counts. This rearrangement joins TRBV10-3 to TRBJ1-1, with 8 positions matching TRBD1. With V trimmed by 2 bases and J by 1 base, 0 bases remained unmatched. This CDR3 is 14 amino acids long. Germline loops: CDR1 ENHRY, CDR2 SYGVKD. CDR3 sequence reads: CAISETGGNTEAFF. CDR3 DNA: TGTGCCATCAGTGAGACAGGGGGGAACACTGAAGCTTTCTTT.

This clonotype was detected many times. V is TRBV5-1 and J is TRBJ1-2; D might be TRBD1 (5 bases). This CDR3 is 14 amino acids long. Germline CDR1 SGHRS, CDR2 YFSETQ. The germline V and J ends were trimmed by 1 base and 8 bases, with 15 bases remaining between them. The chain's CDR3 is CASSLWGSGNGYTF. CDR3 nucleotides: TGCGCCAGCAGCTTGTGGGGCTCGGGGAACGGCTACACCTTC.

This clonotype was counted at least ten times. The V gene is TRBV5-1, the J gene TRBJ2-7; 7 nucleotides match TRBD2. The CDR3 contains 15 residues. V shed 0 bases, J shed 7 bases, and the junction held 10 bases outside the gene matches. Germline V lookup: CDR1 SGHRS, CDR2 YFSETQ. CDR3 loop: CASSLAPSGVGEQYF. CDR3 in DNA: TGCGCCAGCAGCTTGGCCCCTAGCGGCGTGGGGGAGCAGTACTTC.

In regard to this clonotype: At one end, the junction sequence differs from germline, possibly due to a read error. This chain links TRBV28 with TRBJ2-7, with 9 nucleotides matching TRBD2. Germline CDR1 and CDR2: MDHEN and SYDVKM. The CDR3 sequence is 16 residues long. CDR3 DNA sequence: TGTGCCAGCATTTTATCGACTAGCGGCCCCTCCTACGAGCAGTACTTC. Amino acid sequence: CASILSTSGPSYEQYF. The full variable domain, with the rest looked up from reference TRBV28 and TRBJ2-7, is DVKVTQSSRYLVKRTGEKVFLECVQDMDHENMFWYRQDPGLGLRLIYFSYDVKMKEKGDIPEGYSVSREKKERFSLILESASTNQTSMYLCASILSTSGPSYEQYFGPGTRLTVT.

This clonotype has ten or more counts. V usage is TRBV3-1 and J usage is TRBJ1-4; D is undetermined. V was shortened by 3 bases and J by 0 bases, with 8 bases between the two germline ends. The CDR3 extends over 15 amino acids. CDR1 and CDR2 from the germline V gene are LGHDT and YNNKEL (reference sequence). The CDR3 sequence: CASSHSHATNEKLFF. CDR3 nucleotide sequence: TGTGCCAGCAGCCACTCGCACGCAACTAATGAAAAACTGTTTTTT.

CDR3 sequence reads: CASSVDRDTEAFF. CDR3 nucleotide sequence: TGTGCCAGCAGTGTGGACAGGGACACTGAAGCTTTCTTT. V gene TRBV6-1 combines with J gene TRBJ1-1; 8 bases line up with TRBD1. Germline CDR1 MNHNS, CDR2 SASEGT. The ends lost 4 bases at V and 3 bases at J; junction bases unmatched: 1. The CDR3 sequence is 13 residues long.

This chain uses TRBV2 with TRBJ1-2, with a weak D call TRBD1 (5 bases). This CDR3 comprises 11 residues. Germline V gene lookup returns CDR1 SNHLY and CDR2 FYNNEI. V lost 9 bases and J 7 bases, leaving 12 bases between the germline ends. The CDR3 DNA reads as TGTGCCAGAGGGCAGGGAGTTGGCTACACCTTC. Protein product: CARGQGVGYTF.

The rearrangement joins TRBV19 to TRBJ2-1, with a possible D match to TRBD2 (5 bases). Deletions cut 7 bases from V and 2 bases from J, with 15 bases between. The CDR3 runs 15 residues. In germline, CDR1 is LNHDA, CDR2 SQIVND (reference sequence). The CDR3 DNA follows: TGTGCCAGTAAGCTAGAGGGTCTAGCCTACAATGAGCAGTTCTTC. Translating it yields CASKLEGLAYNEQFF.

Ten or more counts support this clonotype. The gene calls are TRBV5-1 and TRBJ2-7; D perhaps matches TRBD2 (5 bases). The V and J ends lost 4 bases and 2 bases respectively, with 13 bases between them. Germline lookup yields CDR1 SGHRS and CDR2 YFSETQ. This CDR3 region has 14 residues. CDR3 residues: CASSGGGLAYEQYF. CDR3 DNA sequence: TGCGCCAGCAGCGGAGGAGGTTTGGCCTACGAGCAGTACTTC.

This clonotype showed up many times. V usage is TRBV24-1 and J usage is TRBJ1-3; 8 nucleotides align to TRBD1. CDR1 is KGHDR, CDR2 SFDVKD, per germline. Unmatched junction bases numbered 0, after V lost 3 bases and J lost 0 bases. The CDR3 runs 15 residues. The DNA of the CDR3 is TGTGCCACCAGTGATACAGGGGGCTCTGGAAACACCATATATTTT. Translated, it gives CATSDTGGSGNTIYF.

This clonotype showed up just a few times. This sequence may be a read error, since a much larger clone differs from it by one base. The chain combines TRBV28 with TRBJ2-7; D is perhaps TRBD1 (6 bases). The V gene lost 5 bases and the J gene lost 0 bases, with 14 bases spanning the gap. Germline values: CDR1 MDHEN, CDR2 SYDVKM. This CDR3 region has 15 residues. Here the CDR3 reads CASSATGWSSYEQYF. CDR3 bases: TGTGCCAGCAGTGCGACAGGATGGTCCTCCTACGAGCAGTACTTC.

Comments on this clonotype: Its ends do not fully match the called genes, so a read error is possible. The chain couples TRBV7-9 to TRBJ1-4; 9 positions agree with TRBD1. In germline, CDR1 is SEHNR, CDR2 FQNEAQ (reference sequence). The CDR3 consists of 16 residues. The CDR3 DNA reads TGTGCCAACAGCTTCGCGCCCGGGACAGGGTATGAAAAACTGTTTTTT. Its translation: CANSFAPGTGYEKLFF.

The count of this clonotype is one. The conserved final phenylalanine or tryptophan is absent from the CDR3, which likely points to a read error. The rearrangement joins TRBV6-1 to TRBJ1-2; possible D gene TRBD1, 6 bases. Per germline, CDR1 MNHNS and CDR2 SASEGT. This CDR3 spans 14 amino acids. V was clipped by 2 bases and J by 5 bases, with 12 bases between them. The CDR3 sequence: CASSETGDKYGYTL. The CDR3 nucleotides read TGTGCCAGCAGTGAAACGGGGGACAAGTATGGCTACACCTTA.

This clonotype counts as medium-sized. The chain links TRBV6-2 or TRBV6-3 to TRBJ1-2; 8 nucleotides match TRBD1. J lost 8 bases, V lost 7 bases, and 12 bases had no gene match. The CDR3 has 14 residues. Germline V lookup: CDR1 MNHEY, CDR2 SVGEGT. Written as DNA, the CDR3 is TGTGCCAGCACCCCCGTTCAGGGGGCGGCCGGCTACACCTTC. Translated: CASTPVQGAAGYTF.

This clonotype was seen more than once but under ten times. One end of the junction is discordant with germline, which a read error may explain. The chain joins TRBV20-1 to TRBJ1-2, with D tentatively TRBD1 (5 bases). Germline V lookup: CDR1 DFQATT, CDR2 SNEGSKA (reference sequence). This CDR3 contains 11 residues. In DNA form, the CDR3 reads TGCAGTGCTAGAAACGAGCCCGACAGCGCCTTC. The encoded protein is CSARNEPDSAF.

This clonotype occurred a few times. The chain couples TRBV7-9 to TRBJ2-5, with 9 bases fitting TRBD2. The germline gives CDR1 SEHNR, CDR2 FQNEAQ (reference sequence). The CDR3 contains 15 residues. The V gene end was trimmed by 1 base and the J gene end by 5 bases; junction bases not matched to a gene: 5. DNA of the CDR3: TGTGCCAGCAGCTTAGGAGCTAGCGGGGCGGAGACCCAGTACTTC. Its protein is CASSLGASGAETQYF.

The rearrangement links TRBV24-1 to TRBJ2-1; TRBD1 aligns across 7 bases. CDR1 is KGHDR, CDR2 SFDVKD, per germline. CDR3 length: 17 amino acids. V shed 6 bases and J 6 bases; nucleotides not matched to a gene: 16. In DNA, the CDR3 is TGTGCCACCAGTTATTCACCGACAGGGATTCTTGGCAATGAGCAGTTCTTC. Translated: CATSYSPTGILGNEQFF.

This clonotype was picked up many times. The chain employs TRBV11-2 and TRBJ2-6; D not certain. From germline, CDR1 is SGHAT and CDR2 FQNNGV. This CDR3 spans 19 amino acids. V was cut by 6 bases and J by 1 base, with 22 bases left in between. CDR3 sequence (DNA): TGTGCCAGCAGAAAAATCGGCATTTTCCATTTATCTGGGGCCAACGTCCTGACTTTC. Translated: CASRKIGIFHLSGANVLTF.

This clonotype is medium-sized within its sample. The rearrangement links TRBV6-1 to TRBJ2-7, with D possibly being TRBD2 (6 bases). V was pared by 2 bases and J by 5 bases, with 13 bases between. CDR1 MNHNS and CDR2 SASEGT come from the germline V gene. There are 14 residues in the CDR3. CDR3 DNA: TGTGCCAGCAGTGAAATGGGGGGATCGCACGAGCAGTACTTC. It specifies CASSEMGGSHEQYF.

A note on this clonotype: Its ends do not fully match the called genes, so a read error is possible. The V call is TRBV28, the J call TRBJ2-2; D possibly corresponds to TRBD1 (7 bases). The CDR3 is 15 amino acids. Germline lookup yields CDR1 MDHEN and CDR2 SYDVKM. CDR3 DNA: TGTGCCATCAGTCAGACAGGGACTAACACCGGGGAGCTGTTTTTT. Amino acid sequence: CAISQTGTNTGELFF.

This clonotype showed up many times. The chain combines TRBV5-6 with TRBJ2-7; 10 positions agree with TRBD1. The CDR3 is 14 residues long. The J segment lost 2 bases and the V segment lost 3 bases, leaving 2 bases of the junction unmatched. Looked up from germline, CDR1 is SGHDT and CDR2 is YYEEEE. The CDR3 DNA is TGTGCCAGCAGCTGGGACAGGGGCACCTACGAGCAGTACTTC. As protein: CASSWDRGTYEQYF.

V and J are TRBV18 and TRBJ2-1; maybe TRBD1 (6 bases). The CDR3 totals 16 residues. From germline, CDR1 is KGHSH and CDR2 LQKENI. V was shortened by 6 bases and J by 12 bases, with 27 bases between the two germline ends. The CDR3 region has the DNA TGTGCCAGCTCCTCCCCCATCCGGACAGATTACCTCGTGCAGTTCTTC. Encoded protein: CASSSPIRTDYLVQFF.

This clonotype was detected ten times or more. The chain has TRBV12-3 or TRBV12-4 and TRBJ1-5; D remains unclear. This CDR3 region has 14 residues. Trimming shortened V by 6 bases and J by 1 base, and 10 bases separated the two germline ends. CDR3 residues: CASRDMGSNQPQHF. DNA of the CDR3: TGTGCCAGCAGAGATATGGGAAGCAATCAGCCCCAGCATTTT.

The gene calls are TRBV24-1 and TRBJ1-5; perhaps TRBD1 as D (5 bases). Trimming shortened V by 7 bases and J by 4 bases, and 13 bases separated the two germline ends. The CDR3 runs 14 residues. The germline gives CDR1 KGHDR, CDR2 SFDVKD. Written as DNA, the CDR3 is TGTGCCACCAGGTGGGGCAGGGAAAATCAGCCCCAGCATTTT. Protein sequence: CATRWGRENQPQHF.

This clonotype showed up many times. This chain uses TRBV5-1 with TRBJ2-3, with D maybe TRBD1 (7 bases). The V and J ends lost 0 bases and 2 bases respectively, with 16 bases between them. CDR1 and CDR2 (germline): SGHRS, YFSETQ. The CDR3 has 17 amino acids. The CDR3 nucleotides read TGCGCCAGCAGCTTGGGAGGGCAGGGGGGAATCACAGATACGCAGTATTTT. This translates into CASSLGGQGGITDTQYF. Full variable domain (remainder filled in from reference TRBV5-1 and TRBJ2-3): KAGVTQTPRYLIKTRGQQVTLSCSPISGHRSVSWYQQTPGQGLQFLFEYFSETQRNKGNFPGRFSGRQFSNSRSEMNVSTLELGDSALYLCASSLGGQGGITDTQYFGPGTRLTVL.

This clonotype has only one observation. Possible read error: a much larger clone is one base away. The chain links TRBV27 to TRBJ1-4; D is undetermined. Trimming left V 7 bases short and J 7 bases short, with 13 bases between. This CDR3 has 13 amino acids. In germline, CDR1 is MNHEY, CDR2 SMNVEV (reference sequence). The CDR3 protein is CASIPDVGEKLFF. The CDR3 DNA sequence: TGTGCCAGCATACCGGACGTTGGTGAAAAACTGTTTTTT.

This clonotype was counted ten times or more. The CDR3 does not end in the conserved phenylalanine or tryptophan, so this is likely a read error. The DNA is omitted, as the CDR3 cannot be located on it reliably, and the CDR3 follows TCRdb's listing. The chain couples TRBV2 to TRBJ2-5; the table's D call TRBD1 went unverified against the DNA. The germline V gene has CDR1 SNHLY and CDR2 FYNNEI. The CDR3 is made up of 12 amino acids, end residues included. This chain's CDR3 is CASSYSGTGGEV.

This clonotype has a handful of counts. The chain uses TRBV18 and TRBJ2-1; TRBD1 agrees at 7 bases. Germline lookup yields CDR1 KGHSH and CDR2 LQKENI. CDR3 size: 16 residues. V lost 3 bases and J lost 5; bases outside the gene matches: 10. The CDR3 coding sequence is TGTGCCAGCTCACCCCCAGGGGGTCTCCGAAACAATGAGCAGTTCTTC. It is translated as CASSPPGGLRNNEQFF. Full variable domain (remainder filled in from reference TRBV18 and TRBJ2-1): NAGVMQNPRHLVRRRGQEARLRCSPMKGHSHVYWYRQLPEEGLKFMVYLQKENIIDESGMPKERFSAEFPKEGPSILRIQQVVRGDSAAYFCASSPPGGLRNNEQFFGPGTRLTVL.